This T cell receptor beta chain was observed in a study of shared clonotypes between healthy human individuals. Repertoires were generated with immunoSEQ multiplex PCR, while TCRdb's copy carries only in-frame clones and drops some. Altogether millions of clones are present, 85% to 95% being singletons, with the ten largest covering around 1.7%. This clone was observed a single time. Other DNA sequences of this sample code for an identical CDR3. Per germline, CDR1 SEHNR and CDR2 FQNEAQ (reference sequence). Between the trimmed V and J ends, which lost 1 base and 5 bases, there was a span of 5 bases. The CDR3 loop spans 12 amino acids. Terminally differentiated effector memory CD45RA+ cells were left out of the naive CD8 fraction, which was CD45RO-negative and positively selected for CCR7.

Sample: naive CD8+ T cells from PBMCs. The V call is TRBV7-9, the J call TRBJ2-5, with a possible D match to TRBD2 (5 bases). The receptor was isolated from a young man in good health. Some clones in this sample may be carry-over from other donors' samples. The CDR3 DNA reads TGTGCCAGCAGCTTAGAGCGGGAGACCCAGTACTTC. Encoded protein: CASSLERETQYF. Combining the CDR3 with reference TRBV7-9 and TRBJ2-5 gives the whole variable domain DTGVSQNPRHKITKRGQNVTFRCDPISEHNRLYWYRQTLGQGPEFLTYFQNEAQLEKSRLLSDRFSAERPKGSFSTLEIQRTEQGDSAMYLCASSLERETQYFGPGTRLLVL.